This is a list of T cell receptor beta chains from one sample in a study of cytomegalovirus exposure and HLA in healthy donors. Clones were sequenced by immunoSEQ multiplex PCR, and TCRdb holds only the in-frame ones, with some missing. The repertoire holds more than 90,000 clones, with 65% to 80% as singletons. Sequencing was carried out using PBMCs. These receptors were taken from a middle-aged man in good health and CMV-seronegative. Each CDR3 is given with its conserved first and last residue. D genes are given only for firm matches. Rows give clone size only sometimes, using once, few, many, or a class for an expanded clone.

clone size | J gene | V gene | D gene | CDR3 protein | CDR3 DNA
once | TRBJ2-3 | TRBV29-1 | . | CSVEVRRGPDTQYF | TGCAGCGTTGAAGTCAGGCGGGGGCCGGATACGCAGTATTTT
. | TRBJ1-2 | TRBV7-3 | . | CASSLGLGGDGYTF | TGTGCCAGCAGCTTGGGGCTAGGCGGGGATGGCTACACCTTC
. | TRBJ1-5 | TRBV30 | . | CAWTDSSDQPQHF | TGTGCCTGGACGGACAGTTCTGATCAGCCCCAGCATTTT
once | TRBJ2-7 | TRBV18 | TRBD2 | CASSRTSGQSSYEQYF | TGTGCCAGCTCACGGACTAGCGGGCAAAGCTCCTACGAGCAGTACTTC
few | TRBJ1-3 | TRBV7-2 | TRBD1 | CASSLVTGATGNTIYF | TGTGCCAGCAGCTTAGTAACAGGGGCTACTGGAAACACCATATATTTT
. | TRBJ1-3 | TRBV15 | . | CATSRDLAEGNTIYF | TGTGCCACCAGCAGAGATCTGGCGGAGGGAAACACCATATATTTT
few | TRBJ1-3 | TRBV6-5 | TRBD1 | CASTKGTGIYTIYF | TGTGCCAGCACTAAGGGGACAGGGATATACACCATATATTTT
few | TRBJ1-2 | TRBV6-5 | . | CATLSGYRGGGYTF | TGTGCCACCCTATCTGGTTATCGAGGAGGTGGCTACACCTTC
. | TRBJ2-2 | TRBV7-3 | TRBD1 | CASSRTGLNTGELFF | TGTGCCAGCAGCCGGACAGGGTTGAACACCGGGGAGCTGTTTTTT
. | TRBJ2-2 | TRBV7-3 | . | CASSSGVAGELLF | TGTGCCAGCAGCTCGGGGGTGGCCGGGGAGCTGCTTTTT
. | TRBJ1-5 | TRBV6-1 | . | CASIMNGQTLQPQHF | TGTGCCAGCATTATGAACGGACAGACACTTCAGCCCCAGCATTTT
. | TRBJ2-2 | TRBV5-1 | TRBD2 | CASSFGLAGTGELFF | TGCGCCAGCAGCTTCGGACTAGCGGGCACCGGGGAGCTGTTTTTT
once | TRBJ2-3 | TRBV4-2 | TRBD2 | CASSTGAGGAGKDTQYF | TGTGCCAGCAGTACTGGGGCGGGCGGAGCGGGAAAGGATACGCAGTATTTT
. | TRBJ2-7 | TRBV2 | . | CASRDTSYEQYF | TGTGCCAGTCGGGACACATCCTACGAGCAGTACTTC
. | TRBJ2-3 | TRBV6-1 | . | CASSEALTDTQYF | TGTGCCAGCAGTGAAGCTCTCACAGATACGCAGTATTTT
. | TRBJ2-1 | TRBV11-2 | TRBD1 | CASSRRDRGINEQFF | TGTGCCAGCAGCCGGCGGGACAGGGGTATCAATGAGCAGTTCTTC
. | TRBJ1-2 | TRBV5-1 | TRBD1 | CASSGRDRGNYGYTF | TGCGCCAGCAGCGGCCGGGACAGGGGTAACTATGGCTACACCTTC
. | TRBJ1-1 | TRBV7-2 | . | CASSPVWGGRTMNTEAFF | TGTGCCAGCAGCCCCGTCTGGGGGGGACGGACCATGAACACTGAAGCTTTCTTT
. | TRBJ2-3 | TRBV4-1 | . | CASSQGPLVSTDTQYF | TGCGCCAGCAGCCAAGGGCCCCTCGTATCCACAGATACGCAGTATTTT
. | TRBJ1-3 | TRBV29-1 | . | CSVGGTAGNAIYF | TGCAGCGTTGGCGGGACGGCTGGAAACGCCATATATTTT
. | TRBJ2-1 | TRBV2 | TRBD2 | CASSEARGSEEQFF | TGTGCCAGCAGTGAAGCTCGCGGGAGCGAGGAGCAGTTCTTC
. | TRBJ2-7 | TRBV9 | . | CASSAGGYEDEQYF | TGTGCCAGCAGCGCCGGTGGGTACGAGGACGAGCAGTACTTC
. | TRBJ1-5 | TRBV5-5 | . | CASSLGGHSNQPQHF | TGTGCCAGCAGCTTGGGCGGACATAGCAATCAGCCCCAGCATTTT
. | TRBJ1-6 | TRBV15 | TRBD1 | CATSTRGDSPLHF | TGTGCCACCAGCACCAGGGGGGATTCACCCCTCCACTTT
. | TRBJ1-1 | TRBV28 | . | CASRPAGSRTEAFF | TGTGCCAGCAGGCCTGCGGGGAGTCGGACTGAAGCTTTCTTT
. | TRBJ2-5 | TRBV9 | . | CASTSGSLYGRQETQYF | TGTGCCAGCACATCGGGGAGTCTTTACGGGCGGCAAGAGACCCAGTACTTC
. | TRBJ2-5 | TRBV2 | TRBD2 | CASSGRARETQYF | TGTGCCAGCAGCGGGAGGGCCCGTGAGACCCAGTACTTC
. | TRBJ1-2 | TRBV7-3 | . | CASSLDQGGGYTF | TGTGCCAGCAGCTTAGATCAGGGTGGAGGCTACACCTTC
. | TRBJ1-5 | TRBV5-8 | TRBD1 | CASSFGQGLSNQPQHF | TGTGCCAGCAGCTTTGGACAGGGGCTAAGCAATCAGCCCCAGCATTTT
. | TRBJ2-1 | TRBV2 | TRBD2 | CASSEGLAGFNEQFF | TGTGCCAGCAGTGAGGGGCTAGCGGGGTTCAATGAGCAGTTCTTC
. | TRBJ2-2 | TRBV6-5 | TRBD1 | CASRPGQENTGELFF | TGTGCCAGCAGGCCGGGACAGGAGAACACCGGGGAGCTGTTTTTT
. | TRBJ1-1 | TRBV5-1 | TRBD1 | CASSLPGQGTEAFF | TGCGCCAGCAGCCTGCCGGGACAGGGCACTGAAGCTTTCTTT
. | TRBJ1-3 | TRBV2 | TRBD1 | CASMGRGRRNSGNTIYF | TGTGCCAGCATGGGCAGGGGGCGCAGGAACTCTGGAAACACCATATATTTT
. | TRBJ2-7 | TRBV10-2 | TRBD2 | CASSVPGLAGYEQYF | TGCGCCAGCAGTGTGCCCGGACTAGCGGGGTACGAGCAGTACTTC
. | TRBJ2-2 | TRBV19 | . | CASSTTGYTGELFF | TGTGCCAGTAGTACCACAGGGTACACCGGGGAGCTGTTTTTT